This T cell receptor (beta chain) was found in a study of T cell responses to AZD1222 COVID-19 vaccine. Study results and limitations: Clonal diversity may have been underestimated in mostly white British donors.

Sequencing was performed with immunoSEQ multiplex PCR; in TCRdb, only in-frame clones are kept and a portion is missing. This table has some 150,000 clones, roughly 94% appearing once. Germline CDR1 is KGHSH and CDR2 is LQKENI. V was cut by 4 bases and J by 2 bases, with 9 bases left in between. The CDR3 has 15 amino acids. A remark on this clone: The antigen is not known.

The sequence was obtained from an adult in good health. The sample in question was peripheral blood, obtained on day 0 of AZD1222 vaccination. V and J are TRBV18 and TRBJ2-6; possible D gene TRBD1, 6 bases. CDR3 residues: CASSRSGAGANVLTF. For the CDR3, the DNA is TGTGCCAGCTCACGATCAGGGGCTGGGGCCAACGTCCTGACTTTC.